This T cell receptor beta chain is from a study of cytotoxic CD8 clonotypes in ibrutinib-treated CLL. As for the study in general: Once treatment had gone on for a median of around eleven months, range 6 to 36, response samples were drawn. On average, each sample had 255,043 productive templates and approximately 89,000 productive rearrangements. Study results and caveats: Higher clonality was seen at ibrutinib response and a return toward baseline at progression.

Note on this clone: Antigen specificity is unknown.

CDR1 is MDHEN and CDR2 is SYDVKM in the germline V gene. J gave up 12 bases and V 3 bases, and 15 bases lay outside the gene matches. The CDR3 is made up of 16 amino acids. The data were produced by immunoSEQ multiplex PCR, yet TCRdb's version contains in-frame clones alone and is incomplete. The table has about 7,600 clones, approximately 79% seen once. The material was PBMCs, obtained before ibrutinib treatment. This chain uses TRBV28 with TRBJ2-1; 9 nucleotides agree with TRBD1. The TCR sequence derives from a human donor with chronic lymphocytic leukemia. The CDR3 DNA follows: TGTGCCAGCAGTTTGACCGGGACAGGGATCAAAAACCGGCAGTTCTTC. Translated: CASSLTGTGIKNRQFF.